This paragraph covers one T cell receptor beta chain sequence. What it binds is unknown. The sample originates from a study of cytomegalovirus exposure and HLA in healthy donors. Study observations and caveats: A highly shared variant cluster was judged a likely technical artifact. In a later analysis, TCR association rates varied by HLA locus: DRB1 most, HLA-C fewest. In vitro experiments confirmed that a few CMV-associated chains were specific for CMV antigens. Presence/absence analyses supposed approximately even sequencing depth among donors.

The CDR3 runs to 12 residues. Trimming pared 4 bases from V and 8 bases from J, leaving 9 bases between. Per germline, CDR1 KGHSH and CDR2 LQKENI. PCR employed 60 Vbeta and 13 Jbeta primers. The data were produced by immunoSEQ multiplex PCR, yet TCRdb's version contains in-frame clones alone and is incomplete. The sample holds 150,000 to 200,000 clones, 60% to 80% seen once. The V call is TRBV18, the J call TRBJ2-4; no definite D call. The sequenced sample was PBMCs. This receptor was taken from a middle-aged woman in good health and CMV-seronegative. CDR3 DNA: TGTGCCAGCTCACGCGCCGGAGACATTCAGTACTTC. It translates to CASSRAGDIQYF.